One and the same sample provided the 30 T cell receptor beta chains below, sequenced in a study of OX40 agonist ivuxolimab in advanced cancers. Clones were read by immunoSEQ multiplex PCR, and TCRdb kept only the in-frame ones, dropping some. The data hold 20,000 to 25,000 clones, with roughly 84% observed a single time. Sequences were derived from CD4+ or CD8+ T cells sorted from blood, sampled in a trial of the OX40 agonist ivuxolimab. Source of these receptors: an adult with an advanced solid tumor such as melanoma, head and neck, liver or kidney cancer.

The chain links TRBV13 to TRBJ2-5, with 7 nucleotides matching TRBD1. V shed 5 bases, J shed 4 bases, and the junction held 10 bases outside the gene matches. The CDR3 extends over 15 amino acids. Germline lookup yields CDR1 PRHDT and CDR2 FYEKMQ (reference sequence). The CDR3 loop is CASSPTLGGRETQYF. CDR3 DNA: TGTGCCAGCAGCCCCACCCTAGGGGGCCGAGAGACCCAGTACTTC.

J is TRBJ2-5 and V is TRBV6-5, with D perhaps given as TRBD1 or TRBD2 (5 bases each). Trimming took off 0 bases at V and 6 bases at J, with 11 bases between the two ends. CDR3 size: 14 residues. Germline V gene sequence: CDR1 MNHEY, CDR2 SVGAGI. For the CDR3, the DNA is TGTGCCAGCAGTTACTCAGGGGACCACAAGACCCAGTACTTC. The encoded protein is CASSYSGDHKTQYF.

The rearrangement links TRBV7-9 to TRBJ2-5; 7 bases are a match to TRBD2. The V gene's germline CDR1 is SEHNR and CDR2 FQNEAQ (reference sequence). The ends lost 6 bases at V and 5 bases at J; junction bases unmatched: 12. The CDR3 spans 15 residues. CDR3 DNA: TGTGCCAGCAGTAGTAGCCTCCGGGGGGAGGAGACCCAGTACTTC. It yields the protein CASSSSLRGEETQYF.

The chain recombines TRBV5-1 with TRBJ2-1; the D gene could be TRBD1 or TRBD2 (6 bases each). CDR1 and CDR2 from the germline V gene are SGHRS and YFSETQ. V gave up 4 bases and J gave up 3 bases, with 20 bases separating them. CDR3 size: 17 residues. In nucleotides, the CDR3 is TGCGCCAGCAGCCCCGGACTAACAGGGACTTACTACAATGAGCAGTTCTTC. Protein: CASSPGLTGTYYNEQFF.

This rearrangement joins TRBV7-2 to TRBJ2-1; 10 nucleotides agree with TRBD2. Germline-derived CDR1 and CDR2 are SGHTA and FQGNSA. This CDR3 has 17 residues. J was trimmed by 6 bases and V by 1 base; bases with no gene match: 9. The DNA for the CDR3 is TGTGCCAGCAGCTTAGTCTTTAGGGCTAGCGGGAGCAATGAGCAGTTCTTC. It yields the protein CASSLVFRASGSNEQFF.

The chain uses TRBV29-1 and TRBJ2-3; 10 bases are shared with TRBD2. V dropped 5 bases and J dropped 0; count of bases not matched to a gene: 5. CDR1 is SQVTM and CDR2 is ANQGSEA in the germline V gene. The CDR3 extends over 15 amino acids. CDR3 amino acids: CSVLGTSVSTDTQYF. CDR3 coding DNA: TGCAGCGTTCTTGGGACTAGCGTTAGCACAGATACGCAGTATTTT.

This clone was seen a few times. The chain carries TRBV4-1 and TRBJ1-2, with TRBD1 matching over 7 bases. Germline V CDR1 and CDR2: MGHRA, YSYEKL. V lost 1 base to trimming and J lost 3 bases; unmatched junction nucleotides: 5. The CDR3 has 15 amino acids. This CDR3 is CASSQAPGTDYGYTF. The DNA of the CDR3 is TGCGCCAGCAGCCAAGCCCCGGGGACAGACTATGGCTACACCTTC.

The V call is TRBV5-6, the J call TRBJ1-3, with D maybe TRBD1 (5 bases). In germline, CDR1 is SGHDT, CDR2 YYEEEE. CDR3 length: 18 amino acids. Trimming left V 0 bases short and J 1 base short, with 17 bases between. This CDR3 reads CASSLGIWGAASGNTIYF. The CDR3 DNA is TGTGCCAGCAGCTTGGGAATTTGGGGCGCCGCTTCTGGAAACACCATATATTTT.

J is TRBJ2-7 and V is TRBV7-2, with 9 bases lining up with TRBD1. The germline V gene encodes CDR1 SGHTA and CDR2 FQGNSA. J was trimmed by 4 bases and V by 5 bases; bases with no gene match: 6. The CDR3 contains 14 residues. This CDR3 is CASSGRDREYEQYF. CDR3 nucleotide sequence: TGTGCCAGCAGCGGAAGGGACAGGGAGTACGAGCAGTACTTC.

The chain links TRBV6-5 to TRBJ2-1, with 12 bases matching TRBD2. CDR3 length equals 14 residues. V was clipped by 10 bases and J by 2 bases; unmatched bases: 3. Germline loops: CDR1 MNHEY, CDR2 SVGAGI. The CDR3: CATRTSGTYNEQFF. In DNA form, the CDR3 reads TGTGCCACGAGGACTAGCGGGACCTACAATGAGCAGTTCTTC.

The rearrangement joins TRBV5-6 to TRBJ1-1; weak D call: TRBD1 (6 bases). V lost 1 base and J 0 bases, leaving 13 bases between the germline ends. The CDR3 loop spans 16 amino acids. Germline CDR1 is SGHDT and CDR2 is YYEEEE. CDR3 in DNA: TGTGCCAGCAGCTTGTACCTCGGGACAATGAACACTGAAGCTTTCTTT. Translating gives CASSLYLGTMNTEAFF. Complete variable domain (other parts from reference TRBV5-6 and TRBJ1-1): DAGVTQSPTHLIKTRGQQVTLRCSPKSGHDTVSWYQQALGQGPQFIFQYYEEEERQRGNFPDRFSGHQFPNYSSELNVNALLLGDSALYLCASSLYLGTMNTEAFFGQGTRLTVV.

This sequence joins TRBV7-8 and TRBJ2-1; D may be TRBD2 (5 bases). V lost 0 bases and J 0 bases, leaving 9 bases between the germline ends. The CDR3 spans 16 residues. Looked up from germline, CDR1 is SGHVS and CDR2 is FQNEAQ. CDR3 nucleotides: TGTGCCAGCAGCTTAGCGTTGGGGAGCTCCTACAATGAGCAGTTCTTC. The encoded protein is CASSLALGSSYNEQFF.

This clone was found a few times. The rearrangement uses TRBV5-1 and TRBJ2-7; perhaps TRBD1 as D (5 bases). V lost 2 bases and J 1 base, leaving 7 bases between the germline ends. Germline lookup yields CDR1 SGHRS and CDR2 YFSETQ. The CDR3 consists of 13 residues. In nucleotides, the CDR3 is TGCGCCAGCAGCTTTGACAGTTCCTACGAGCAGTACTTC. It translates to CASSFDSSYEQYF.

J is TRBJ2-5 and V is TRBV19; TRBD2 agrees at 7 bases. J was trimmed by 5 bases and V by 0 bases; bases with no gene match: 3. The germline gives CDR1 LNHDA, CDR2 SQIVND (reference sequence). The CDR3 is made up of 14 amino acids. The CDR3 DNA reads TGTGCCAGTAGTATAGATCTCGGGAGGGAGACCCAGTACTTC. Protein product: CASSIDLGRETQYF.

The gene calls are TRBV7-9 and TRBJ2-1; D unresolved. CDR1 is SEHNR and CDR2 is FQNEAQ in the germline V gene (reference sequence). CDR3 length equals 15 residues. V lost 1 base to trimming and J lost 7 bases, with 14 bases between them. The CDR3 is CASSLGIGGVNEQFF. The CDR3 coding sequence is TGTGCCAGCAGCTTAGGGATAGGTGGAGTTAATGAGCAGTTCTTC.

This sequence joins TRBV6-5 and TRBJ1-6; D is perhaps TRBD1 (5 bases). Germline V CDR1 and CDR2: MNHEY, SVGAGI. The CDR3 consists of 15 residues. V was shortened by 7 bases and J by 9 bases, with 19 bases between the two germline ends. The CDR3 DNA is TGTGCCAGCACCCGAAAATGGAGGGACGGTTCACCCCTCCACTTT. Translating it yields CASTRKWRDGSPLHF.

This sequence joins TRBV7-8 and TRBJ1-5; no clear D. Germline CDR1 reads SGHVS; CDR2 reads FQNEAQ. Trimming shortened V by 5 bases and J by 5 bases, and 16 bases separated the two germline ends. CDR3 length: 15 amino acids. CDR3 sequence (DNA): TGTGCCAGCAGCCCCTACGGGGAGTCTGATCAGCCCCAGCATTTT. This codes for CASSPYGESDQPQHF.

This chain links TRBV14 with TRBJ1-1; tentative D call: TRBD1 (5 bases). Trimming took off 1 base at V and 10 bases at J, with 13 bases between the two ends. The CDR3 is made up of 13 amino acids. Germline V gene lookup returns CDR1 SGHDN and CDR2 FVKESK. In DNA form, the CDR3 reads TGTGCCAGCAGCCAAGTACCCCAGGGCCGAGCTTTCTTT. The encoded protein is CASSQVPQGRAFF.

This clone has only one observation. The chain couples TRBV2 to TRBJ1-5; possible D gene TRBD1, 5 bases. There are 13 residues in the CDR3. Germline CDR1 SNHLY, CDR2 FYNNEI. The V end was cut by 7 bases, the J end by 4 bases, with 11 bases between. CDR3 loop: CASTRQPNQPQHF. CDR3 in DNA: TGTGCCAGCACTCGACAGCCGAATCAGCCCCAGCATTTT.

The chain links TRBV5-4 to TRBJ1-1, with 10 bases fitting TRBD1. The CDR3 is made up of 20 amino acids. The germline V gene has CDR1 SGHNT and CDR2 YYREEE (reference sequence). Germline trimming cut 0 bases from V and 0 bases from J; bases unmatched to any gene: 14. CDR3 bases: TGTGCCAGCAGCTTGGTCCGGGACAGGGGATTTCCGGGCATGAACACTGAAGCTTTCTTT. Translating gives CASSLVRDRGFPGMNTEAFF.

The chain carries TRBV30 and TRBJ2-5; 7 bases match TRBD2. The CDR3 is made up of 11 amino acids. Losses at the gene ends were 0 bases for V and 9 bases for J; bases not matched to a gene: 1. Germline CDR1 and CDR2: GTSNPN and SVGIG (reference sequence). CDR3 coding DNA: TGTGCCTGGAGTGTTCGGGAGGCCCAGTACTTC. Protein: CAWSVREAQYF.

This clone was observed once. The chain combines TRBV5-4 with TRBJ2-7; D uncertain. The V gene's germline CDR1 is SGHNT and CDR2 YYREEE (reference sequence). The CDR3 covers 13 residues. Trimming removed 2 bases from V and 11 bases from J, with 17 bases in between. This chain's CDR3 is CASSFAGPVEEYF. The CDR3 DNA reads TGTGCCAGCAGCTTCGCCGGGCCCGTAGAGGAGTACTTC.

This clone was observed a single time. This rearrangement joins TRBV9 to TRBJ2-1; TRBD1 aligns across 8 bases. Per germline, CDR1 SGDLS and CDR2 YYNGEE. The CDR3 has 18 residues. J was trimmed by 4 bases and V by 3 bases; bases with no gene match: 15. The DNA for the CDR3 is TGTGCCAGCAGCGCGGTAAGTGGGACAGGACGTTGGTACAATGAGCAGTTCTTC. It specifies CASSAVSGTGRWYNEQFF.

CDR3: CASSEKQGAKNIQYF. CDR3 nucleotide sequence: TGTGCCAGCAGCGAAAAACAGGGAGCCAAAAACATTCAGTACTTC. This rearrangement joins TRBV5-4 to TRBJ2-4; D is perhaps TRBD1 (6 bases). The germline V gene encodes CDR1 SGHNT and CDR2 YYREEE (reference sequence). With 4 bases removed from V and 0 bases from J, the gap between germline ends came to 11 bases. The CDR3 has 15 amino acids.

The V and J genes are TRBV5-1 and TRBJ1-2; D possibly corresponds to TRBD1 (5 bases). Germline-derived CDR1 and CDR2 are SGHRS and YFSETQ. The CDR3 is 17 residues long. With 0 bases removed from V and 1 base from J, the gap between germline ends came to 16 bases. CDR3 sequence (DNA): TGCGCCAGCAGCTTGGAAGGGGTTGGAAGGAGTAACTATGGCTACACCTTC. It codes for CASSLEGVGRSNYGYTF.

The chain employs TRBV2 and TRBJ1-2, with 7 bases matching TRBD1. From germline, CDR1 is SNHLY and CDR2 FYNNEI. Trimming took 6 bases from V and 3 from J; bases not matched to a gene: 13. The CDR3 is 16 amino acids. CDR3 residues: CASSQTRQGLDYGYTF. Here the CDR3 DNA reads TGTGCCAGCAGCCAAACCCGACAGGGATTAGACTATGGCTACACCTTC.

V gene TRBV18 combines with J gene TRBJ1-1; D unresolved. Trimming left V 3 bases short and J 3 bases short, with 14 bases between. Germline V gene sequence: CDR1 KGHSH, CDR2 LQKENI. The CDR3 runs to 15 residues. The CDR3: CASSPFSYGDTEAFF. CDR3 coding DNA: TGTGCCAGCTCACCCTTTTCCTATGGCGACACTGAAGCTTTCTTT.

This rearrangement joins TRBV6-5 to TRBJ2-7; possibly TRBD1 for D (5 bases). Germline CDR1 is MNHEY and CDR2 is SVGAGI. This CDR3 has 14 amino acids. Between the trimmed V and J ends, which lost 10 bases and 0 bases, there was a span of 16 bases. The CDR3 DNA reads TGTGCCACCCAAAGGACATCGCACTCCTACGAGCAGTACTTC. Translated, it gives CATQRTSHSYEQYF.

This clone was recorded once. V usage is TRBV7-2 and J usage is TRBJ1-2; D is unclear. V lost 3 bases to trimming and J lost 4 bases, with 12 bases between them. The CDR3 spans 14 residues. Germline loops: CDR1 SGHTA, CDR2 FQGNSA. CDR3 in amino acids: CASSFSVVTYGYTF. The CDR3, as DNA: TGTGCCAGCAGCTTTTCGGTCGTAACCTATGGCTACACCTTC.

Written as DNA, the CDR3 is TGTGCCAGCAGGCTGAGTGGGGGGGGAGAGACCCAGTACTTC. Translation: CASRLSGGGETQYF. The chain has TRBV11-2 and TRBJ2-5, with 7 bases identical to TRBD2. Trimming took 6 bases from V and 4 from J; bases not matched to a gene: 8. CDR3 length: 14 amino acids. Germline V gene lookup returns CDR1 SGHAT and CDR2 FQNNGV.